The present TCR beta chain was sequenced within a study of T-cell reconstitution after alpha-beta-depleted transplantation in children. The table lists this clonotype with a few counts. Its matching antigen is unknown. Unique molecular identifiers featured in how the TCRbeta library was prepared. One entry per CDR3 protein, called by TCRdb with MiXCR from the PCR reads. The table lists a few hundred thousand distinct CDR3 sequences, approximately 23% of them singletons. Whole-study results and caveats: After one year, T-cell counts and TCRbeta diversity mostly came from new T cells. By about two months after transplant, alpha-beta T cells reportedly arose from several hundred graft clones that had expanded.

Sequencing was performed on PBMCs, mostly from graft donor cells, taken 180 days after TCRalphabeta/CD19-depleted stem cell transplant. This TCR was recovered from a male patient between 10 and 17 years old who had a stem cell transplant for acute lymphoblastic leukemia, so the T cells may come from the graft donor.

The CDR3 coding sequence is TGCAGTGCTAAAGGACAGTCGACCCTCGCCTCCTACGAGCAGTACTTC. Encoded protein: CSAKGQSTLASYEQYF. The chain recombines TRBV20-1 with TRBJ2-7; the D gene is possibly TRBD1 (6 bases). Trimming took 4 bases from V and 0 from J, leaving 19 bases between them. This CDR3 contains 16 residues. Germline V gene data show CDR1 as DFQATT and CDR2 as SNEGSKA (reference sequence).